These 29 T cell receptor beta chains were all obtained from the same sample, sequenced in a study of blood T cell repertoires in COVID-19. Method: immunoSEQ multiplex PCR; TCRdb's copy keeps in-frame clones and lacks some. The sample holds some 270,000 clones, approximately 90% seen once. Material for sequencing was PBMCs or T cells enriched from blood (not recorded which). These receptors were obtained from a woman aged 30 to 39 with acute COVID-19.

The rearrangement uses TRBV4-3 and TRBJ1-6; D is unresolved. Between the trimmed V and J ends, which lost 0 bases and 0 bases, there was a span of 12 bases. The CDR3 runs to 18 residues. The germline CDR1 and CDR2 sequences are LGHNA and YSLEER. Here the CDR3 reads CASSQDLAGPSYNSPLHF. Written as DNA, the CDR3 is TGCGCCAGCAGCCAAGATCTGGCGGGCCCCTCCTATAATTCACCCCTCCACTTT.

The chain combines TRBV24-1 with TRBJ2-1, with 7 bases lining up with TRBD1. V lost 6 bases, J lost 4 bases, and 5 bases stayed unmatched. This CDR3 has 14 amino acids. Germline V CDR1 and CDR2: KGHDR, SFDVKD. In DNA, the CDR3 is TGTGCCACCAGTCCCAGGGGGTTGTACAATGAGCAGTTCTTC. Translating gives CATSPRGLYNEQFF.

The chain employs TRBV11-2 and TRBJ1-2, with TRBD1 identical over 7 bases. Germline loops: CDR1 SGHAT, CDR2 FQNNGV. V trimming: 5 bases; J trimming: 10 bases; junction bases outside the gene matches: 13. The CDR3 covers 14 residues. Written as DNA, the CDR3 is TGTGCCAGCAGCCCAAGGACAGGCGATAGAGACTACACCTTC. Its translation is CASSPRTGDRDYTF. The whole variable domain, filled in from reference TRBV11-2 and TRBJ1-2, reads EAGVAQSPRYKIIEKRQSVAFWCNPISGHATLYWYQQILGQGPKLLIQFQNNGVVDDSQLPKDRFSAERLKGVDSTLKIQPAKLEDSAVYLCASSPRTGDRDYTFGSGTRLTVV.

The chain uses TRBV9 and TRBJ2-3; 12 nucleotides line up with TRBD1. The germline V gene has CDR1 SGDLS and CDR2 YYNGEE. V lost 4 bases to trimming and J lost 4 bases; unmatched junction nucleotides: 10. The CDR3 is 17 residues long. The CDR3 is CASSTGQGAIGADTQYF. The DNA of the CDR3 is TGTGCCAGCAGCACGGGACAGGGGGCGATTGGAGCAGATACGCAGTATTTT.

The rearrangement links TRBV7-9 to TRBJ1-6; D unresolved. Trimming stripped 1 base from V and 10 bases from J, with 5 bases between. CDR3 length equals 12 residues. CDR1 SEHNR and CDR2 FQNEAQ come from the germline V gene (reference sequence). CDR3 in DNA: TGTGCCAGCAGCTTAGGTGGCTCACCCCTCCACTTT. Translation gives CASSLGGSPLHF. The full variable domain, rest sourced from reference TRBV7-9 and TRBJ1-6, is DTGVSQNPRHKITKRGQNVTFRCDPISEHNRLYWYRQTLGQGPEFLTYFQNEAQLEKSRLLSDRFSAERPKGSFSTLEIQRTEQGDSAMYLCASSLGGSPLHFGNGTRLTVT.

The chain couples TRBV28 to TRBJ1-2, with TRBD1 matching 10 bases. V shed 7 bases, J shed 6 bases, and the junction held 8 bases outside the gene matches. The germline V gene has CDR1 MDHEN and CDR2 SYDVKM. The CDR3 contains 14 residues. The CDR3 region is CASTLPGTGDGYTF. DNA for the CDR3: TGTGCCAGCACTCTCCCCGGGACAGGGGATGGCTACACCTTC.

The chain has TRBV14 and TRBJ1-2; TRBD1 matches at 9 bases. The CDR3 is made up of 21 amino acids. Trimming took 0 bases from V and 4 from J; bases not matched to a gene: 21. Germline V gene data show CDR1 as SGHDN and CDR2 as FVKESK. The DNA for the CDR3 is TGTGCCAGCAGCCAAGATGCATGGGGGACAGGGAATGGAATCGAGGGCTATGGCTACACCTTC. Protein: CASSQDAWGTGNGIEGYGYTF.

This clone came up once. This sequence joins TRBV5-1 and TRBJ2-7, with 8 bases matching TRBD1. V shed 4 bases and J 6 bases; nucleotides not matched to a gene: 18. This CDR3 comprises 17 residues. Germline V lookup: CDR1 SGHRS, CDR2 YFSETQ. The CDR3 DNA follows: TGCGCCAGCAGCCCTGGACAGGGCCCAGCGGCAGACCCCGAGCAGTACTTC. Residues: CASSPGQGPAADPEQYF. The variable domain in full, with the rest retrieved from reference TRBV5-1 and TRBJ2-7, is KAGVTQTPRYLIKTRGQQVTLSCSPISGHRSVSWYQQTPGQGLQFLFEYFSETQRNKGNFPGRFSGRQFSNSRSEMNVSTLELGDSALYLCASSPGQGPAADPEQYFGPGTRLTVT.

The V call is TRBV6-2 or TRBV6-3, the J call TRBJ1-5, with 7 bases that match TRBD1. This CDR3 has 15 amino acids. With 2 bases clipped from V and 2 bases from J, the junction kept 3 bases outside the gene matches. CDR1 and CDR2 (germline): MNHEY, SVGEGT. The CDR3 is CASSYRDSGNQPQHF. The CDR3 nucleotides are TGTGCCAGCAGTTACAGGGACAGCGGCAATCAGCCCCAGCATTTT.

The genes are TRBV12-3 or TRBV12-4 and TRBJ2-3; D is perhaps TRBD1 (5 bases). The CDR3 contains 13 residues. V dropped 2 bases and J dropped 3 bases, with 6 bases sitting between them. CDR3 bases: TGTGCCAGCAGTTTAAAGGGGACAGATACGCAGTATTTT. Protein product: CASSLKGTDTQYF.

V is TRBV9 and J is TRBJ2-6, with TRBD1 as a possible D gene (5 bases). Trimming cost V 1 base and J 0 bases, with 8 bases left between them. This CDR3 has 16 amino acids. The germline CDR1 and CDR2 sequences are SGDLS and YYNGEE. The CDR3 nucleotides are TGTGCCAGCAGCGTAAGGGGATACTCTGGGGCCAACGTCCTGACTTTC. It codes for CASSVRGYSGANVLTF.

The CDR3 is CATGQDRAQSPLHF. CDR3 coding DNA: TGTGCCACCGGACAAGACAGGGCCCAGTCACCCCTCCACTTT. The V and J genes are TRBV6-5 and TRBJ1-6; 7 bases agree with TRBD1. Germline loops: CDR1 MNHEY, CDR2 SVGAGI. The CDR3 consists of 14 residues. With V trimmed by 10 bases and J by 10 bases, 13 bases remained unmatched.

The genes are TRBV6-5 and TRBJ1-6; D is perhaps TRBD1 (6 bases). The CDR3 is made up of 14 amino acids. Germline CDR1 is MNHEY and CDR2 is SVGAGI. V lost 5 bases and J lost 10, with 15 bases in between. The CDR3 DNA follows: TGTGCCAGCAGTCTTATCACAGGGAAATCACCCCTCCACTTT. It translates to CASSLITGKSPLHF.

The chain has TRBV19 and TRBJ2-7, with 10 bases aligning to TRBD2. Per the germline V gene, CDR1 is LNHDA and CDR2 is SQIVND (reference sequence). CDR3 length: 16 residues. V lost 3 bases to trimming and J lost 3 bases; unmatched junction nucleotides: 8. The DNA for the CDR3 is TGTGCCAGTAGTATCGGGCTAGCGGGAGAGATCTACGAGCAGTACTTC. It encodes CASSIGLAGEIYEQYF.

This chain uses TRBV27 with TRBJ1-2; D gene uncertain. There are 12 residues in the CDR3. CDR1 is MNHEY, CDR2 SMNVEV, per germline (reference sequence). The V gene lost 4 bases and the J gene lost 13 bases, with 16 bases spanning the gap. In nucleotides, the CDR3 is TGTGCCAGCAGTTCGGGAGGGCTCGCTAGCACCTTC. Translated: CASSSGGLASTF.

The chain combines TRBV18 with TRBJ2-5; a possible D gene is TRBD1 (5 bases). The germline V gene encodes CDR1 KGHSH and CDR2 LQKENI. The CDR3 extends over 13 amino acids. The V end lost 3 bases, the J end lost 4 bases, and 9 bases lay between the germline ends. CDR3 protein: CASSPFGAETQYF. The CDR3 coding sequence is TGTGCCAGCTCACCCTTTGGGGCAGAGACCCAGTACTTC.

The chain joins TRBV7-9 to TRBJ2-3, with 7 bases that match TRBD2. After removal of 11 bases from V and 3 bases from J, the junction contained 14 bases not matched to a gene. CDR1 is SEHNR, CDR2 FQNEAQ, per germline (reference sequence). The CDR3 has 15 residues. The CDR3: CAAGEAGVETDTQYF. The CDR3 bases are TGTGCCGCCGGGGAGGCGGGAGTCGAAACAGATACGCAGTATTTT.

As concerns this clone: The sample holds other DNA sequences that translate to the same CDR3. The rearrangement joins TRBV9 to TRBJ2-3; weak D call: TRBD2 (6 bases). Trimming stripped 2 bases from V and 0 bases from J, with 13 bases between. Germline-derived CDR1 and CDR2 are SGDLS and YYNGEE. This CDR3 region has 16 residues. In nucleotides, the CDR3 is TGTGCCAGCAGCGTGGTGGGGGGTAGCAGCACAGATACGCAGTATTTT. It encodes CASSVVGGSSTDTQYF. The full variable domain, rest sourced from reference TRBV9 and TRBJ2-3, is DSGVTQTPKHLITATGQRVTLRCSPRSGDLSVYWYQQSLDQGLQFLIQYYNGEERAKGNILERFSAQQFPDLHSELNLSSLELGDSALYFCASSVVGGSSTDTQYFGPGTRLTVL.

This chain uses TRBV27 with TRBJ2-3; D is unclear. Germline CDR1 is MNHEY and CDR2 is SMNVEV (reference sequence). This CDR3 is 11 amino acids long. The ends were cut back, 6 bases at V and 6 bases at J, with 7 bases in the middle. Here the CDR3 reads CASSQADTQYF. The CDR3 DNA reads TGTGCCAGCAGCCAGGCGGATACGCAGTATTTT.

The chain joins TRBV3-1 (or the pseudogene TRBV3-2) to TRBJ2-7; possible D gene TRBD2, 6 bases. This CDR3 spans 14 amino acids. Trimming took 4 bases from V and 5 from J, leaving 15 bases between them. In germline, CDR1 is LGHDT, CDR2 YNNKEL (reference sequence). The CDR3 reads CASSLAGGFHEQYF. In nucleotides, the CDR3 is TGTGCCAGCAGCCTCGCCGGGGGTTTCCACGAGCAGTACTTC.

V usage is TRBV4-1 and J usage is TRBJ2-1, with D possibly matching TRBD2 (6 bases). Trimming pared 5 bases from V and 0 bases from J, leaving 23 bases between. Germline lookup yields CDR1 MGHRA and CDR2 YSYEKL. The CDR3 runs to 19 residues. The CDR3 protein is CASSSPREASALSYNEQFF. CDR3 sequence (DNA): TGCGCCAGCAGCTCTCCGCGAGAAGCTAGCGCCCTCTCCTACAATGAGCAGTTCTTC.

This clone was counted a single time. The chain is built from TRBV29-1 and TRBJ1-5; TRBD1 matches 7 bases. The V gene end was trimmed by 7 bases and the J gene end by 2 bases; junction bases not matched to a gene: 5. CDR1 SQVTM and CDR2 ANQGSEA come from the germline V gene. The CDR3 spans 13 residues. The CDR3 region has the DNA TGCAGCGCCACAGGGGATGGCAATCAGCCCCAGCATTTT. It specifies CSATGDGNQPQHF. Full variable domain (rest looked up from reference TRBV29-1 and TRBJ1-5): SAVISQKPSRDICQRGTSLTIQCQVDSQVTMMFWYRQQPGQSLTLIATANQGSEATYESGFVIDKFPISRPNLTFSTLTVSNMSPEDSSIYLCSATGDGNQPQHFGDGTRLSIL.

J is TRBJ1-5 and V is TRBV3-1 (or the pseudogene TRBV3-2), with 8 bases matching TRBD1. The V and J ends lost 9 bases and 4 bases, in that order; junction bases with no gene match: 5. The CDR3 consists of 13 residues. From germline, CDR1 is LGHDT and CDR2 YNNKEL (reference sequence). The CDR3 spells CASSQGANQPQHF. The DNA of the CDR3 is TGTGCCAGTAGTCAGGGGGCAAATCAGCCCCAGCATTTT.

This clone was counted once. V and J are TRBV7-3 and TRBJ2-7; possible D gene TRBD1, 6 bases. This CDR3 is 13 amino acids long. Germline CDR1 reads SGHTA; CDR2 reads FQGTGA. Trimming left V 5 bases short and J 9 bases short, with 17 bases between. The CDR3 bases are TGTGCCAGCAGCCCCGGGACACCCCAAGTGCAGTACTTC. As protein: CASSPGTPQVQYF.

Points on this clone: Other DNA sequences in the same sample also yield this CDR3. This chain links TRBV30 with TRBJ2-7; possibly TRBD1 for D (6 bases). The V and J ends lost 3 bases and 3 bases respectively, with 9 bases between them. The CDR3 has 12 amino acids. Germline CDR1 is GTSNPN and CDR2 is SVGIG (reference sequence). CDR3 loop: CAWSGQYYEQYF. CDR3 DNA: TGTGCCTGGAGCGGACAGTACTACGAGCAGTACTTC.

The genes are TRBV28 and TRBJ1-1, with TRBD1 as a possible D gene (6 bases). Germline values: CDR1 MDHEN, CDR2 SYDVKM. The CDR3 runs to 14 residues. The V end lost 7 bases, the J end lost 2 bases, and 14 bases lay between the germline ends. CDR3 in DNA: TGTGCCAGCACACCACAGGACAGCAACACTGAAGCTTTCTTT. Its translation is CASTPQDSNTEAFF.

V is TRBV10-3 and J is TRBJ1-2; D ambiguous. Germline CDR1 and CDR2: ENHRY and SYGVKD. V lost 0 bases and J 0 bases, leaving 8 bases between the germline ends. The CDR3 has 15 residues. The CDR3 DNA reads as TGTGCCATCAGTGAGTCGGAGGGCGCTAACTATGGCTACACCTTC. It yields the protein CAISESEGANYGYTF.

The genes are TRBV3-1 (or the pseudogene TRBV3-2) and TRBJ2-7; D perhaps matches TRBD1 (6 bases). The CDR3 consists of 15 residues. The germline V and J ends were trimmed by 0 bases and 1 base, with 10 bases remaining between them. The germline V gene has CDR1 LGHDT and CDR2 YNNKEL (reference sequence). CDR3 region: CASSQERGQSYEQYF. In DNA, the CDR3 is TGTGCCAGCAGCCAAGAGAGGGGACAATCCTACGAGCAGTACTTC.

The chain recombines TRBV7-9 with TRBJ1-1; TRBD1 matches 9 bases. Germline V gene sequence: CDR1 SEHNR, CDR2 FQNEAQ (reference sequence). Losses at the gene ends were 5 bases for V and 5 bases for J; bases not matched to a gene: 9. The length of the CDR3 is 15 residues. In DNA, the CDR3 is TGTGCCAGCAGCGAAAGGGGACAGGGAGGTACTGAAGCTTTCTTT. Translating it yields CASSERGQGGTEAFF. The variable domain in full, completed from reference TRBV7-9 and TRBJ1-1, reads DTGVSQNPRHKITKRGQNVTFRCDPISEHNRLYWYRQTLGQGPEFLTYFQNEAQLEKSRLLSDRFSAERPKGSFSTLEIQRTEQGDSAMYLCASSERGQGGTEAFFGQGTRLTVV.